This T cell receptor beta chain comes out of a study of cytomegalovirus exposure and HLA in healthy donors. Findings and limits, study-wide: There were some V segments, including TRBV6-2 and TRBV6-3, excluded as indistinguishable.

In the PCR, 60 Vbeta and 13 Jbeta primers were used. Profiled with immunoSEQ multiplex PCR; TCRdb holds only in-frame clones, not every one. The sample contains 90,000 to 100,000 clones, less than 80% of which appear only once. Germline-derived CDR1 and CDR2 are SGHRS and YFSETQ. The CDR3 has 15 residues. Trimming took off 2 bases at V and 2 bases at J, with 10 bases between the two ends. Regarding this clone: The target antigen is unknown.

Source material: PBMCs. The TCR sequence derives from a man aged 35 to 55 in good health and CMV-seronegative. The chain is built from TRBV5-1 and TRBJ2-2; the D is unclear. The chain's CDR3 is CASSFLQINTGELFF. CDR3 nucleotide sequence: TGCGCCAGCAGCTTTTTACAGATTAACACCGGGGAGCTGTTTTTT. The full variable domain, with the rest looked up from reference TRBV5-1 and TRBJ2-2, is KAGVTQTPRYLIKTRGQQVTLSCSPISGHRSVSWYQQTPGQGLQFLFEYFSETQRNKGNFPGRFSGRQFSNSRSEMNVSTLELGDSALYLCASSFLQINTGELFFGEGSRLTVL.